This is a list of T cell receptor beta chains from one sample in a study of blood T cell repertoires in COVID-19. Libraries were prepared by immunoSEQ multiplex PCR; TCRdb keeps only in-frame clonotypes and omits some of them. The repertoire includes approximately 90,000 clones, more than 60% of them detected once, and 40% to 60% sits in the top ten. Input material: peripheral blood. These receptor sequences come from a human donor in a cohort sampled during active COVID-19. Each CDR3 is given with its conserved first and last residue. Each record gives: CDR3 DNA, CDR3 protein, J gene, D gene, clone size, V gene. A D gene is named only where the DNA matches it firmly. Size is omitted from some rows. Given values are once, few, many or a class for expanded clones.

DNA: TGCAGCGTTGAATTTACTCTCTGGGAGACCCAGTACTTC; CDR3: CSVEFTLWETQYF; J: TRBJ2-5; D: -; size: -; V: TRBV29-1
DNA: TGTGCCAGCAGTATTGGGGGCGGCAATACCTATGGCTACACCTTC; CDR3: CASSIGGGNTYGYTF; J: TRBJ1-2; D: -; size: -; V: TRBV6-5
DNA: TGTGCCAGCAGCTTAGTCACATCGAAAAACATTCAGTACTTC; CDR3: CASSLVTSKNIQYF; J: TRBJ2-4; D: -; size: once; V: TRBV7-9
DNA: TGTGCCAGCAGTTCTAGCGGGAGGGGAACAGATACGCAGTATTTT; CDR3: CASSSSGRGTDTQYF; J: TRBJ2-3; D: TRBD2; size: -; V: TRBV28
DNA: TGTGCCAGCTGTTTGCGGGTTGAATACGAGCAGTACTTC; CDR3: CASCLRVEYEQYF; J: TRBJ2-7; D: -; size: -; V: TRBV28
DNA: TGTGCCAGCAGGTTAACGGGACAGGGTGGTGAAAAACTGTTTTTT; CDR3: CASRLTGQGGEKLFF; J: TRBJ1-4; D: TRBD1; size: -; V: TRBV2
DNA: TGTGCCAGCAGCTTAATGGGTGGCGGGAAGGGTGAGCAGTTCTTC; CDR3: CASSLMGGGKGEQFF; J: TRBJ2-1; D: -; size: -; V: TRBV7-3
DNA: TGTGCCACCAGCAGCTTGAGCGGGTTCTACAATGAGCAGTTCTTC; CDR3: CATSSLSGFYNEQFF; J: TRBJ2-1; D: -; size: -; V: TRBV15
DNA: TGTGCCAGCGGGACAGAAAGAAATTCACCCCTCCACTTT; CDR3: CASGTERNSPLHF; J: TRBJ1-6; D: TRBD1; size: -; V: TRBV2
DNA: TGTGCCAGCAGCTTCATTGCCTACGAGCAGTACTTC; CDR3: CASSFIAYEQYF; J: TRBJ2-7; D: -; size: few; V: TRBV7-2
DNA: TGTGCCAGTAAGCCCCCGGGGGGGTTGGTTCACGAGCAGTACTTC; CDR3: CASKPPGGLVHEQYF; J: TRBJ2-7; D: TRBD2; size: few; V: TRBV19
DNA: TGTGCCAGCAGCCAGGGAAACGGGAATATGGGGACCCAGTACTTC; CDR3: CASSQGNGNMGTQYF; J: TRBJ2-5; D: -; size: once; V: TRBV3-1/TRBV3-2
DNA: TGTGCCAGTAGCCTAGCGGGATCTGAGACCCAGTACTTC; CDR3: CASSLAGSETQYF; J: TRBJ2-5; D: TRBD2; size: -; V: TRBV19
DNA: TGTGCCAGCACCCGTTCGCACAGGGATGAAAAACTGTTTTTT; CDR3: CASTRSHRDEKLFF; J: TRBJ1-4; D: -; size: -; V: TRBV9
DNA: TGTGCCAGCAGTATCCGGGAGAACACTGAAGCTTTCTTT; CDR3: CASSIRENTEAFF; J: TRBJ1-1; D: -; size: -; V: TRBV7-9
DNA: TGTGCCAGCAGTTCAAAACAGGGGGGTCAGCCCCAGCATTTT; CDR3: CASSSKQGGQPQHF; J: TRBJ1-5; D: TRBD1; size: -; V: TRBV6-6
DNA: TGTGCCAGTAGAAGGACAGCTAGCACAGATACGCAGTATTTT; CDR3: CASRRTASTDTQYF; J: TRBJ2-3; D: -; size: -; V: TRBV19
DNA: TGTGCCAGCAGCTTAAATGAGGGTCTCGGTGAGCAGTTCTTC; CDR3: CASSLNEGLGEQFF; J: TRBJ2-1; D: -; size: -; V: TRBV5-7
DNA: TGTGCCAGCACCCTGTCGGGGGATCAGCCCCAGCATTTT; CDR3: CASTLSGDQPQHF; J: TRBJ1-5; D: -; size: -; V: TRBV7-9
DNA: TGCAGCGTTCTATCCTCCGGGAGGGGGGAGCAGTTCTTC; CDR3: CSVLSSGRGEQFF; J: TRBJ2-1; D: TRBD2; size: -; V: TRBV29-1
DNA: TGTGCCACCAGCAGAGGACAGGACCCCCAAGAGACCCAGTACTTC; CDR3: CATSRGQDPQETQYF; J: TRBJ2-5; D: -; size: -; V: TRBV15
DNA: TGTGCCAGCAGTTTCGCTGGCGGGACAGAAGATGAAAAACTGTTTTTT; CDR3: CASSFAGGTEDEKLFF; J: TRBJ1-4; D: TRBD1; size: -; V: TRBV28
DNA: TGTGCCAGCAGTTACTCGGGAGGCAGGGTCTACGAGCAGTACTTC; CDR3: CASSYSGGRVYEQYF; J: TRBJ2-7; D: -; size: few; V: TRBV6-2/TRBV6-3
DNA: TGTGCCAGCAGCTTGTCCGGGGGAGCGGGAGAGGACGATGAGCAGTTCTTC; CDR3: CASSLSGGAGEDDEQFF; J: TRBJ2-1; D: TRBD2; size: -; V: TRBV5-6
DNA: TGTGCCAGCAGCCAAGATACAAACGGTGGCGGGGGGACCTACGAGCAGTACTTC; CDR3: CASSQDTNGGGGTYEQYF; J: TRBJ2-7; D: TRBD2; size: -; V: TRBV4-2
DNA: TGTGCCAGCAGCCGCGACAGGGATGGCTACACCTTC; CDR3: CASSRDRDGYTF; J: TRBJ1-2; D: TRBD1; size: -; V: TRBV5-5
DNA: TGTGCCAGCAGTGTCCGGGACAGGACCTACGAGCAGTACTTC; CDR3: CASSVRDRTYEQYF; J: TRBJ2-7; D: TRBD1; size: -; V: TRBV28
DNA: TGTGCCAGCAGCTCTTCGGGACAAGGCTATGGCTACACCTTC; CDR3: CASSSSGQGYGYTF; J: TRBJ1-2; D: -; size: -; V: TRBV2
DNA: TGTGCCAGCAGCCGCACCCCAGGGGCCGGGGAGCTGTTTTTT; CDR3: CASSRTPGAGELFF; J: TRBJ2-2; D: -; size: few; V: TRBV7-2
DNA: TGTGCCAGCAGCCGCGGCGGCGGAGGGCGACGCTATGGCTACACCTTC; CDR3: CASSRGGGGRRYGYTF; J: TRBJ1-2; D: -; size: -; V: TRBV5-4
DNA: TGTGCCAGCAGCCGCGACAGGGGTTCCACTGAAGCTTTCTTT; CDR3: CASSRDRGSTEAFF; J: TRBJ1-1; D: TRBD1; size: -; V: TRBV6-5
DNA: TGTGCCAGCAGCCCACGACTGCACAACACAGGCTACGAGCAGTACTTC; CDR3: CASSPRLHNTGYEQYF; J: TRBJ2-7; D: -; size: -; V: TRBV7-2
DNA: TGTGCCATCAGTGAGTCTTTTGCGGGACAAGAGACCCAGTACTTC; CDR3: CAISESFAGQETQYF; J: TRBJ2-5; D: -; size: -; V: TRBV10-3
DNA: TGTGCCAGTACGGAGGTGGCTAGCGGGAGTGGTGAGCAGTTCTTC; CDR3: CASTEVASGSGEQFF; J: TRBJ2-1; D: TRBD2; size: once; V: TRBV19
DNA: TGTGCCACCTTCCGGGGTGGCTCCTACAATGAGCAGTTCTTC; CDR3: CATFRGGSYNEQFF; J: TRBJ2-1; D: -; size: -; V: TRBV28
DNA: TGTGCCAGCATAGTTAGCGGGAGGGCCATCGACAATGAGCAGTTCTTC; CDR3: CASIVSGRAIDNEQFF; J: TRBJ2-1; D: TRBD2; size: once; V: TRBV6-4
DNA: TGTGCCAGCAGCCAAGCCCCGACAGGAAAGGAGGAGACCCAGTACTTC; CDR3: CASSQAPTGKEETQYF; J: TRBJ2-5; D: -; size: -; V: TRBV3-1/TRBV3-2
DNA: TGTGCCAGCAGTTTCTACATCCCGGGACTAGCGGGAGGGCAGCGGGGCGAGCAGTACTTC; CDR3: CASSFYIPGLAGGQRGEQYF; J: TRBJ2-7; D: TRBD2; size: -; V: TRBV27
DNA: TGTGCCACCAGTGATTCAGGGGCGTCCTACAATGAGCAGTTCTTC; CDR3: CATSDSGASYNEQFF; J: TRBJ2-1; D: -; size: -; V: TRBV24-1
DNA: TGTGCCAGCAGCGCCCGGCGGGGCATCACAGATACGCAGTATTTT; CDR3: CASSARRGITDTQYF; J: TRBJ2-3; D: -; size: -; V: TRBV11-2
DNA: TGCGCCGAATGGGGCAGATCGGACACCGGGGAGCTGTTTTTT; CDR3: CAEWGRSDTGELFF; J: TRBJ2-2; D: -; size: -; V: TRBV10-1
DNA: TGCGCCAGCAGCTTGGATCCTTGGAACACTGAAGCTTTCTTT; CDR3: CASSLDPWNTEAFF; J: TRBJ1-1; D: -; size: -; V: TRBV5-1
DNA: TGTGCCAGCAGCCCAGGGGTGGGTGAAAAACTGTTTTTT; CDR3: CASSPGVGEKLFF; J: TRBJ1-4; D: -; size: -; V: TRBV7-3
DNA: TGCGCCAGCAGTGCGAGGACAGATAATAATGAAAAACTGTTTTTT; CDR3: CASSARTDNNEKLFF; J: TRBJ1-4; D: -; size: -; V: TRBV10-1
DNA: TGCGCCAGCACCCAACAGGGGGCAGATGGCTACACCTTC; CDR3: CASTQQGADGYTF; J: TRBJ1-2; D: TRBD1; size: -; V: TRBV5-1
DNA: TGTGCCAGCAGTTGGACAGACAATCAGCCCCAGCATTTT; CDR3: CASSWTDNQPQHF; J: TRBJ1-5; D: -; size: -; V: TRBV7-6